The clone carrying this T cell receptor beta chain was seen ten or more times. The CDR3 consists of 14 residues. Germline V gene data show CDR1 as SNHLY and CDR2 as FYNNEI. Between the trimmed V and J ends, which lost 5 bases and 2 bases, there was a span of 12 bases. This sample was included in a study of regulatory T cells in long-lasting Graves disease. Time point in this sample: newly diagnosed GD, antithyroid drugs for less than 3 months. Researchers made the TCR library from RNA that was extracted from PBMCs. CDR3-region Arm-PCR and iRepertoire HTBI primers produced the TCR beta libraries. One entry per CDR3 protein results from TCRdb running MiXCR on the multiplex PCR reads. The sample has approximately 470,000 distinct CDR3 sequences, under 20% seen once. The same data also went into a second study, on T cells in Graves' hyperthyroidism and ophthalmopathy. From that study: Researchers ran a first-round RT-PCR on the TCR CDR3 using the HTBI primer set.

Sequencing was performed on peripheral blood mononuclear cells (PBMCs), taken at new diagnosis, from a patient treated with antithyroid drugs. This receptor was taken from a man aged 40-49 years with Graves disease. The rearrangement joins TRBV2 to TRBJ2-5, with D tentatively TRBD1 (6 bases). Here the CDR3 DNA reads TGTGCCAGCAGTCGGGACACCGAACAAGAGACCCAGTACTTC. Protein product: CASSRDTEQETQYF.